The clone carrying this T cell receptor beta chain came up many times. No antigen is known for it. TCRdb processed the 5' RACE reads anew with MiXCR; each CDR3 protein has one entry. This sample has approximately 20,000 distinct CDR3 sequences, with around a sixth found just once. The record originates from a study of neurological immune-mediated disorders. Overall study findings and caveats: It was HTLV-1-associated myelopathy that showed the most TCR clonal expansion, while multiple sclerosis showed the least, falling below healthy controls. When the repertoires were sorted by phylogenetic grouping, those of 18 of 34 multiple sclerosis patients ended up in one related-CDR3 cluster, a possible signature.

This CDR3 is built from 12 residues. Germline V gene sequence: CDR1 DFQATT, CDR2 SNEGSKA (reference sequence). Trimming cost V 3 bases and J 2 bases, with 5 bases left between them. The sequence derives from a woman between 18 and 30 years old with multiple sclerosis. The J gene is TRBJ1-5, the V gene TRBV20-1; no clear D. The sequenced sample was CD8+ T cells from blood. As DNA, the CDR3 is TGCAGTGCTAGCCACGGCAATCAGCCCCAGCATTTT. Its protein is CSASHGNQPQHF.